A single sample gave rise to the 23 T cell receptor beta chains below, sequenced in a study of T cell responses to AZD1222 COVID-19 vaccine. Measured with immunoSEQ multiplex PCR; TCRdb has only the in-frame clones, and not every one. The data contain some 190,000 clones, approximately 91% of them singletons. The sequenced sample was peripheral blood, obtained 28 days after the second AZD1222 dose. The receptors were gathered from an adult who received the AZD1222 COVID-19 vaccine.

The gene calls are TRBV27 and TRBJ2-5; tentatively, D is TRBD1 (6 bases). V was shortened by 6 bases and J by 5 bases, with 16 bases between the two germline ends. The CDR3 has 14 amino acids. The germline V gene has CDR1 MNHEY and CDR2 SMNVEV (reference sequence). The CDR3 loop is CASRPWVGAETQYF. In DNA form, the CDR3 reads TGTGCCAGCAGGCCATGGGTGGGGGCCGAGACCCAGTACTTC.

The rearrangement joins TRBV6-2 or TRBV6-3 to TRBJ2-3; 13 bases align to TRBD2. The CDR3 loop spans 15 amino acids. Germline lookup yields CDR1 MNHEY and CDR2 SVGEGT. V lost 6 bases to trimming and J lost 3 bases; unmatched junction nucleotides: 3. Here the CDR3 reads CASSWTSGRTDTQYF. In DNA, the CDR3 is TGTGCCAGCAGCTGGACTAGCGGGAGAACAGATACGCAGTATTTT.

The chain is built from TRBV11-2 and TRBJ1-2; a possible D gene is TRBD1 (6 bases). Germline V lookup: CDR1 SGHAT, CDR2 FQNNGV. V was clipped by 2 bases and J by 0 bases, with 13 bases between them. This CDR3 region has 16 residues. This CDR3 is CASSLYGQQTNYGYTF. The CDR3 nucleotides read TGTGCCAGCAGCTTATATGGACAGCAGACTAACTATGGCTACACCTTC.

The chain joins TRBV6-5 to TRBJ1-2, with a tentative D call TRBD1 (6 bases). The CDR3 loop spans 13 amino acids. Germline CDR1 is MNHEY and CDR2 is SVGAGI. The V end was cut by 7 bases, the J end by 4 bases, with 13 bases between. The CDR3 DNA reads TGTGCCAGCACCCCTGGACAGCTCTATGGCTACACCTTC. Encoded protein: CASTPGQLYGYTF.

The chain links TRBV30 to TRBJ2-5; D unclear. Looked up from germline, CDR1 is GTSNPN and CDR2 is SVGIG (reference sequence). This CDR3 is 13 amino acids long. V lost 5 bases and J lost 5, with 15 bases in between. For the CDR3, the DNA is TGTGCCTGGTACCCAACCCCCTGGGAGACCCAGTACTTC. Its translation is CAWYPTPWETQYF.

The V call is TRBV30, the J call TRBJ2-3, with 11 bases lining up with TRBD2. There are 14 residues in the CDR3. CDR1 and CDR2 from the germline V gene are GTSNPN and SVGIG (reference sequence). V was pared by 4 bases and J by 5 bases, with 5 bases of the junction left unmatched. The CDR3 region has the DNA TGTGCCTGGACGATAGCGGGAGGGTTAGATACGCAGTATTTT. It is translated as CAWTIAGGLDTQYF.

The chain uses TRBV7-3 and TRBJ1-1; 7 bases agree with TRBD1. The V and J ends lost 2 bases and 5 bases, in that order; junction bases with no gene match: 8. This CDR3 has 15 residues. Germline V gives CDR1 SGHTA, CDR2 FQGTGA. Here the CDR3 reads CASSLGQAPGTEAFF. The DNA for the CDR3 is TGTGCCAGCAGCTTAGGACAGGCGCCGGGAACTGAAGCTTTCTTT. Together with reference TRBV7-3 and TRBJ1-1, the CDR3 gives the full variable domain: GAGVSQTPSNKVTEKGKYVELRCDPISGHTALYWYRQSLGQGPEFLIYFQGTGAADDSGLPNDRFFAVRPEGSVSTLKIQRTERGDSAVYLCASSLGQAPGTEAFFGQGTRLTVV.

V and J are TRBV5-4 and TRBJ2-3; 8 nucleotides align to TRBD2. Germline V gene sequence: CDR1 SGHNT, CDR2 YYREEE (reference sequence). V lost 10 bases, J lost 2 bases, and 9 bases stayed unmatched. This CDR3 comprises 14 residues. CDR3 in DNA: TGTGCCTCCTCCGGGGGGGCTGTCACAGATACGCAGTATTTT. Translation: CASSGGAVTDTQYF.

The rearrangement uses TRBV4-2 and TRBJ2-7; no firm D call. The CDR3 totals 12 residues. Between the trimmed V and J ends, which lost 0 bases and 6 bases, there was a span of 6 bases. The germline CDR1 and CDR2 sequences are LGHNA and YNFKEQ. CDR3 bases: TGTGCCAGCAGCCAAGAGGGTGGCGAGCAGTACTTC. Its translation: CASSQEGGEQYF.

J is TRBJ2-7 and V is TRBV7-9; 8 bases align to TRBD1. J lost 4 bases, V lost 5 bases, and 13 bases had no gene match. The germline CDR1 and CDR2 sequences are SEHNR and FQNEAQ (reference sequence). The CDR3 has 16 amino acids. The CDR3 region has the DNA TGTGCCAGCAGCGGGCGGGACAGGAGGGATTTGTACGAGCAGTACTTC. Its translation: CASSGRDRRDLYEQYF.

The rearrangement uses TRBV4-1 and TRBJ2-7; no reliable D call. Trimming pared 1 base from V and 2 bases from J, leaving 6 bases between. The CDR3 has 13 amino acids. Germline V lookup: CDR1 MGHRA, CDR2 YSYEKL. The CDR3 bases are TGCGCCAGCAGCCAAGGGCTTCCCTACGAGCAGTACTTC. Translation gives CASSQGLPYEQYF.

V and J are TRBV5-6 and TRBJ1-1, with TRBD1 matching 9 bases. This CDR3 region has 14 residues. V shed 2 bases, J shed 2 bases, and the junction held 1 base outside the gene matches. Germline values: CDR1 SGHDT, CDR2 YYEEEE. DNA of the CDR3: TGTGCCAGCAGCTTCACAGGGGGCAACACTGAAGCTTTCTTT. Translating gives CASSFTGGNTEAFF.

V gene TRBV14 combines with J gene TRBJ2-5, with D perhaps matching TRBD2 (5 bases). Germline-derived CDR1 and CDR2 are SGHDN and FVKESK. V lost 0 bases and J lost 6, with 14 bases in between. The CDR3 covers 15 residues. The CDR3 is CASSQDLRVGKTQYF. CDR3 in DNA: TGTGCCAGCAGCCAAGATTTAAGGGTCGGGAAGACCCAGTACTTC.

V is TRBV18 and J is TRBJ2-2; D call uncertain. Per the germline V gene, CDR1 is KGHSH and CDR2 is LQKENI. Trimming stripped 1 base from V and 3 bases from J, with 9 bases between. The CDR3 loop spans 15 amino acids. CDR3: CASSPQGPHTGELFF. Written as DNA, the CDR3 is TGTGCCAGCTCACCACAAGGGCCACACACCGGGGAGCTGTTTTTT.

The chain joins TRBV19 to TRBJ2-1, with 11 bases fitting TRBD2. This CDR3 is 17 amino acids long. Trimming cost V 6 bases and J 0 bases; bases outside gene matches: 7. Per germline, CDR1 LNHDA and CDR2 SQIVND (reference sequence). In nucleotides, the CDR3 is TGTGCCAGTAGCCCAAAGACTAGCGGGGTCTCCTACAATGAGCAGTTCTTC. Residues: CASSPKTSGVSYNEQFF.

This chain connects TRBV9 to TRBJ2-3, with 8 nucleotides matching TRBD1. Trimming took 3 bases from V and 0 from J; bases not matched to a gene: 6. CDR1 is SGDLS and CDR2 is YYNGEE in the germline V gene. CDR3 length: 16 residues. The CDR3 coding sequence is TGTGCCAGCAGCGCCGGACAGGGTTTGAGCACAGATACGCAGTATTTT. Amino acids: CASSAGQGLSTDTQYF.

V usage is TRBV12-3 or TRBV12-4 and J usage is TRBJ1-1; D gene ambiguous. The CDR3 has 13 amino acids. V was pared by 1 base and J by 1 base, with 4 bases between. CDR3 sequence (DNA): TGTGCCAGCAGTTTAGGGTCGAACACTGAAGCTTTCTTT. Translation: CASSLGSNTEAFF.

A single count supports this clone. The V and J genes are TRBV30 and TRBJ1-4; D gene uncertain. The V end lost 8 bases, the J end lost 7 bases, and 17 bases lay between the germline ends. Looked up from germline, CDR1 is GTSNPN and CDR2 is SVGIG (reference sequence). The CDR3 length is 13 residues. The CDR3 nucleotides are TGTGCCGGCAAGAGGGCCGGCGGTGAAAAACTGTTTTTT. As protein: CAGKRAGGEKLFF.

The gene calls are TRBV7-2 and TRBJ1-2; D perhaps matches TRBD1 (5 bases). Trimming shortened V by 3 bases and J by 4 bases, and 9 bases separated the two germline ends. The CDR3 is 13 residues long. CDR1 and CDR2 (germline): SGHTA, FQGNSA. The DNA for the CDR3 is TGTGCCAGCAGCTTGGGGGGTAGCTATGGCTACACCTTC. Its protein is CASSLGGSYGYTF. Based on the CDR3 plus reference TRBV7-2 and TRBJ1-2, the full variable domain is GAGVSQSPSNKVTEKGKDVELRCDPISGHTALYWYRQSLGQGLEFLIYFQGNSAPDKSGLPSDRFSAERTGGSVSTLTIQRTQQEDSAVYLCASSLGGSYGYTFGSGTRLTVV.

The chain employs TRBV6-5 and TRBJ2-7; D uncertain. This CDR3 contains 15 residues. CDR1 and CDR2 (germline): MNHEY, SVGAGI. Trimming removed 0 bases from V and 3 bases from J, with 12 bases in between. The CDR3 region is CASSYSAGSGYEQYF. CDR3 in DNA: TGTGCCAGCAGTTACTCGGCAGGTTCGGGCTACGAGCAGTACTTC.

The rearrangement joins TRBV27 to TRBJ2-2, with 7 bases aligning to TRBD2. The trim removed 0 bases at V and 5 bases at J, leaving 12 bases unmatched. The CDR3 is made up of 18 amino acids. CDR1 is MNHEY, CDR2 SMNVEV, per germline (reference sequence). Here the CDR3 DNA reads TGTGCCAGCAGTTTATCCACCGTCCGGCGGGGAGGGACCGGGGAGCTGTTTTTT. This gives the protein CASSLSTVRRGGTGELFF.

The chain has TRBV5-6 and TRBJ2-5; D uncertain. V was trimmed by 1 base and J by 7 bases, leaving 14 bases between them. CDR3 size: 14 residues. Germline lookup yields CDR1 SGHDT and CDR2 YYEEEE. This CDR3 is CASSLSSTMATQYF. For the CDR3, the DNA is TGTGCCAGCAGCTTGTCTTCCACCATGGCGACCCAGTACTTC.

The chain is built from TRBV7-6 and TRBJ2-7; TRBD1 matches at 11 bases. The V gene end was trimmed by 0 bases and the J gene end by 3 bases; junction bases not matched to a gene: 7. The CDR3 covers 17 residues. The V gene's germline CDR1 is SGHVS and CDR2 FNYEAQ. Here the CDR3 DNA reads TGTGCCAGCAGCTTAGCAGCCGTCGGGACAGGGGGCTACGAGCAGTACTTC. This translates into CASSLAAVGTGGYEQYF.